This TCR beta chain was recorded in a study of regulatory T cells in long-lasting Graves disease. CDR1 is MNHEY and CDR2 is SVGAGI in the germline V gene. V lost 0 bases, J lost 0 bases, and 12 bases lay in between. This CDR3 spans 18 amino acids. Time point here: persistent/refractory GD, antithyroid drugs over 5 years with positive TRAb. Scientists built the TCR library using RNA that was extracted from PBMCs. Enrollment of patients was through an endocrinology department in Xi'an, China. Construction of the TCR beta libraries employed iRepertoire HTBI primers in conjunction with Arm-PCR of CDR3 regions. TCRdb processed the multiplex PCR reads anew with MiXCR; each CDR3 protein has one entry. The profile shows 420,000 or so distinct CDR3 sequences, about 25% of them singletons. Study results and caveats: Persistent disease favored TRBV28, TRBJ1-2 and TRBJ2-5. Patients whose Graves' disease persisted exhibited lower TCR diversity than those newly diagnosed.

As regards this clonotype: The antigen is not known.

The clonotype was recovered from a female donor with Graves disease. Specimen: peripheral blood mononuclear cells (PBMCs), collected when the disease was refractory, from a patient treated with antithyroid drugs. The V call is TRBV6-5, the J call TRBJ1-6; D ambiguous. The CDR3 region is CASSYSRIRSSYNSPLHF. Written as DNA, the CDR3 is TGTGCCAGCAGTTACTCGAGGATTCGCAGCTCCTATAATTCACCCCTCCACTTT.